This note documents a single TCR beta chain sequence. Libraries were prepared by immunoSEQ multiplex PCR; TCRdb keeps only in-frame clonotypes and omits some of them. The table records 65,000 to 95,000 clones, 80% to 85% of them present only once. This sample stems from a study of OX40 agonist ivuxolimab in advanced cancers. After removal of 4 bases from V and 10 bases from J, the junction contained 6 bases not matched to a gene. The CDR3 is made up of 13 amino acids. In germline, CDR1 is SGHAT, CDR2 FQNNGV. The V gene is TRBV11-2, the J gene TRBJ2-1; 8 nucleotides line up with TRBD2. The TCR was taken from an adult with an advanced solid tumor such as melanoma, head and neck, liver or kidney cancer. The sample here was CD4+ or CD8+ T cells sorted from blood, taken in a trial of the OX40 agonist ivuxolimab. The CDR3 is CASSSGRGGEQFF. CDR3 DNA: TGTGCCAGCAGCTCCGGTCGGGGGGGGGAGCAGTTCTTC.